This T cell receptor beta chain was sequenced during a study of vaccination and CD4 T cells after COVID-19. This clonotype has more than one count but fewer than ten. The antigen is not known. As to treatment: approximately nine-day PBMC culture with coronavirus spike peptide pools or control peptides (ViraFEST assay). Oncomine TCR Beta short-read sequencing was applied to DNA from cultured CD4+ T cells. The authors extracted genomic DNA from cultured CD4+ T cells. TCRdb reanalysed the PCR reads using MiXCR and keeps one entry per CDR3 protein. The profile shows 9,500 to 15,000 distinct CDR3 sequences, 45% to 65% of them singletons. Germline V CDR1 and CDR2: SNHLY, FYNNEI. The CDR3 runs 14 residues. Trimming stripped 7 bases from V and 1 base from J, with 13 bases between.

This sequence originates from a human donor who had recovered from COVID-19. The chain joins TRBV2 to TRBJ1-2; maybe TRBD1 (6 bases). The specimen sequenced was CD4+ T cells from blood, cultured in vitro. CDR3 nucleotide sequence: TGTGCCAGCAACCAGGGGTCCCTTAACTATGGCTACACCTTC. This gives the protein CASNQGSLNYGYTF.